This T cell receptor beta chain was sequenced in a study of cytomegalovirus exposure and HLA in healthy donors. On the study more broadly: Counted in an early data release were about 85 million unique TCRs from HLA-typed donors.

To note about this clone: As yet, its antigen is unknown.

The CDR3 has 15 amino acids. Trimming removed 3 bases at V and 1 base at J, with 13 bases between. CDR1 and CDR2 (germline): SEHNR, FQNEAQ (reference sequence). PCR involved 60 Vbeta and 13 Jbeta primers. Study processing details: Roughly 10 million shared chains were among around 80 million unique TCR beta chains counted in a later analysis. Method: immunoSEQ multiplex PCR; TCRdb's copy keeps in-frame clones and lacks some. The V and J calls and the clone size are those of that table, but D and trimming were determined from the DNA. The data hold 160,000 or so clones, with about 80% observed a single time. Study findings and constraints: Apparent HLA restriction characterized most CMV-associated TCR beta chains in a later analysis. V- and J-gene trimming of TCR beta was linked (in a later analysis) to a missense DCLRE1C variant.

This clonotype was obtained from a man younger than 40 in good health and CMV-seronegative. The source material was PBMCs. The chain carries TRBV7-9 and TRBJ2-7; a weak D match, TRBD2 (6 bases). CDR3 protein: CASSFFQGGSYEQYF. The DNA for the CDR3 is TGTGCCAGCAGCTTTTTTCAGGGAGGTTCCTACGAGCAGTACTTC.